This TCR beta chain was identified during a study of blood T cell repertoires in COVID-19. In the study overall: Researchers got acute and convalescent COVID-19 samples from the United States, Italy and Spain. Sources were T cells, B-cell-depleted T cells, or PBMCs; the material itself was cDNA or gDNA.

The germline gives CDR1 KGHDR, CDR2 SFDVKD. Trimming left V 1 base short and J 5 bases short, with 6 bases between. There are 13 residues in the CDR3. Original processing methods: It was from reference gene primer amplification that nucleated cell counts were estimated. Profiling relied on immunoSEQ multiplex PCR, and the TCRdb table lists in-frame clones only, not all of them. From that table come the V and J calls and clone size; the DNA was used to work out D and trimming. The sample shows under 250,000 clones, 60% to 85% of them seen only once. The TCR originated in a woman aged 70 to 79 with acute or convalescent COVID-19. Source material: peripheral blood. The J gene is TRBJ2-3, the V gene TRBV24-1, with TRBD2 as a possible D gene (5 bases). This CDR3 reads CATSDLGLDTQYF. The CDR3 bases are TGTGCCACCAGTGATTTAGGACTAGATACGCAGTATTTT.